The 17 T cell receptor beta chains below were found in one sample sequenced in a study of CD8 T cells in Susac syndrome (dated by TCRdb to about 2019). Because CD62L sheds upon thawing, CD27 and CD45RA staining defined memory subsets for TEMRA sorting. Library construction relied on the immunoSEQ multiplex PCR assay. RNA was extracted using the RNeasy kit, and about 0.45 to 1 ug of the RNA was reverse transcribed with random hexamers. TCRdb redid the processing of the public reads, applying fastp at Q25 and MiXCR, and retained in-frame beta chains. CDR3 protein sequences are deduplicated, and each keeps its most common genes and DNA. Counted in this sample were about 2,600 distinct CDR3 sequences; less than 85% of them appeared once. The ten largest clonotypes hold less than 20% of the sample. The specimen was CD8+ TEMRA cells from PBMCs. The cell subset or site label for this specimen denotes: FACS-sorted terminally differentiated effector memory CD8+ T cells re-expressing CD45RA (CD8+ TEMRA). The source is a human donor with Susac syndrome.

This chain uses TRBV6-2 or TRBV6-3 with TRBJ2-7; TRBD1 is a possible D gene (5 bases). From germline, CDR1 is MNHEY and CDR2 SVGEGT. Trimming cost V 0 bases and J 2 bases, with 5 bases left between them. The CDR3 spans 13 residues. CDR3 region: CASSYSDTYEQYF. The CDR3 region has the DNA TGTGCCAGCAGTTACTCGGACACCTACGAGCAGTACTTC.

The gene calls are TRBV6-5 and TRBJ2-1, with a possible D match to TRBD1 (6 bases). Trimming took off 4 bases at V and 7 bases at J, with 17 bases between the two ends. Germline CDR1 MNHEY, CDR2 SVGAGI. The CDR3 spans 15 residues. The CDR3 reads CASSSTGSYTNEQFF. CDR3 nucleotides: TGTGCCAGCAGTTCGACAGGTTCATACACGAATGAGCAGTTCTTC.

The rearrangement joins TRBV28 to TRBJ1-5; TRBD1 might be the D (5 bases). CDR3 length: 14 residues. V shed 5 bases and J shed 7 bases, with 15 bases lying between them. Germline CDR1 is MDHEN and CDR2 is SYDVKM. This CDR3 reads CASSPNPRGQPQHF. The CDR3 DNA follows: TGTGCCAGCAGTCCAAACCCTCGGGGCCAGCCCCAGCATTTT.

This chain links TRBV24-1 with TRBJ2-7, with 8 positions matching TRBD2. This CDR3 has 14 residues. Germline V lookup: CDR1 KGHDR, CDR2 SFDVKD. V gave up 5 bases and J gave up 5 bases; unmatched junction bases: 7. The CDR3 is CATSGRGRSNEQYF. For the CDR3, the DNA is TGTGCCACCAGTGGCCGCGGGAGGTCTAACGAGCAGTACTTC.

This clonotype occurred a few times. The chain uses TRBV19 and TRBJ1-5; D not resolved. The CDR3 is made up of 12 amino acids. Germline V gene lookup returns CDR1 LNHDA and CDR2 SQIVND (reference sequence). V lost 6 bases and J 0 bases, leaving 3 bases between the germline ends. CDR3 residues: CASRGSNQPQHF. The CDR3 DNA sequence: TGTGCCAGTAGGGGTAGCAATCAGCCCCAGCATTTT.

The V gene is TRBV29-1, the J gene TRBJ2-2; 9 bases align to TRBD1. The CDR3 covers 14 residues. Germline values: CDR1 SQVTM, CDR2 ANQGSEA. Trimming took 4 bases from V and 7 from J; bases not matched to a gene: 7. CDR3 loop: CSVGDREGNGELFF. The CDR3 DNA reads TGCAGCGTTGGGGACAGGGAAGGGAACGGGGAGCTGTTTTTT.

The chain is built from TRBV5-5 and TRBJ2-2; D could derive from TRBD1 or TRBD2 (5 bases each). Per germline, CDR1 SGHKS and CDR2 YYEKEE (reference sequence). V gave up 3 bases and J gave up 7 bases, with 16 bases separating them. This CDR3 has 15 residues. The CDR3 loop reads CASSYGAWEIGELFF. CDR3 nucleotide sequence: TGTGCCAGCAGCTACGGGGCATGGGAGATCGGGGAGCTGTTTTTT.

This chain connects TRBV13 to TRBJ2-3; D is possibly TRBD1 or TRBD2 (5 bases each). With 1 base removed from V and 3 bases from J, the gap between germline ends came to 14 bases. This CDR3 spans 16 amino acids. The V gene's germline CDR1 is PRHDT and CDR2 FYEKMQ (reference sequence). Here the CDR3 DNA reads TGTGCCAGCAGCTTAGCAGGGAGTTGGGGGACAGATACGCAGTATTTT. Its translation: CASSLAGSWGTDTQYF.

Comment on this clonotype: Given a much more abundant clone one base away, this may be a read error. The rearrangement links TRBV7-9 to TRBJ2-5; D is unclear. The length of the CDR3 is 16 residues. Germline CDR1 is SEHNR and CDR2 is FQNEAQ (reference sequence). CDR3 loop: CASSLAPGWYQGTQYF. The CDR3 nucleotides read TGTGCCAGCAGCTTGGCGCCAGGCTGGTACCAAGGGACCCAGTACTTC.

Of note for this clonotype: This CDR3 is missing its conserved last phenylalanine or tryptophan, likely due to a read error. It is unclear where the CDR3 begins or ends on the DNA, so no DNA is shown, and the CDR3 is as TCRdb lists it. The genes are TRBV9 and TRBJ2-3; the table assigns TRBD1, which was not confirmed against the DNA. The CDR3 spans 14 amino acids, including both terminal residues. The V gene's germline CDR1 is SGDLS and CDR2 YYNGEE. This chain's CDR3 is CASGPGTGEMPMFI.

The DNA for the CDR3 is TGTGCCAGCAGTTTCGAACAAGGTTCTGTCTGGGAGGGTAAGACAGATACGCAGTATTTT. This sequence encodes CASSFEQGSVWEGKTDTQYF. V is TRBV28 and J is TRBJ2-3; TRBD2 agrees at 7 bases. Germline assignment: CDR1 MDHEN and CDR2 SYDVKM. The CDR3 has 20 amino acids. J was trimmed by 3 bases and V by 3 bases; bases with no gene match: 21.

The rearrangement links TRBV6-2 or TRBV6-3 to TRBJ1-5; no clear D gene. Germline V CDR1 and CDR2: MNHEY, SVGEGT. The CDR3 loop spans 12 amino acids. V lost 5 bases to trimming and J lost 1 base, with 3 bases between them. The CDR3 loop reads CASSISNQPQHF. CDR3 DNA sequence: TGTGCCAGCAGTATAAGCAATCAGCCCCAGCATTTT.

Written as DNA, the CDR3 is TGTGCCAGCAGTGGTAGCGGGGGGGCCTACAATGAGCAGTTCTTC. Translated, it gives CASSGSGGAYNEQFF. This sequence joins TRBV6-4 and TRBJ2-1; the match to TRBD2 covers 11 bases. V shed 4 bases and J 2 bases; nucleotides not matched to a gene: 1. The CDR3 is 15 residues long. Germline assignment: CDR1 MRHNA and CDR2 SNTAGT.

CDR3 sequence reads: CASSQVSGLAREQYF. The CDR3 DNA follows: TGCGCCAGCAGCCAGGTCTCCGGACTAGCGCGCGAGCAGTACTTC. The chain carries TRBV4-1 and TRBJ2-7, with TRBD2 identical over 9 bases. Germline V gene data show CDR1 as MGHRA and CDR2 as YSYEKL. J gave up 6 bases and V 3 bases, and 9 bases lay outside the gene matches. The CDR3 is 15 residues long.

The V call is TRBV20-1, the J call TRBJ2-7; a possible D gene is TRBD2 (6 bases). Germline lookup yields CDR1 DFQATT and CDR2 SNEGSKA (reference sequence). V gave up 1 base and J gave up 1 base, with 17 bases separating them. The CDR3 is 16 residues long. This CDR3 reads CSARGPPGASSYEQYF. The CDR3, as DNA: TGCAGTGCTAGAGGGCCCCCGGGAGCGTCGTCCTACGAGCAGTACTTC.

The V call is TRBV21-1, the J call TRBJ2-7; the table's D call of TRBD2 was not tested on the DNA. TRBV21-1 is tagged as a pseudogene. The CDR3 totals 16 residues. The CDR3 sequence: CASSSNLATRLDEQYF. The CDR3, as DNA: TGTGCCAGCAGCTCAAACCTAGCTACACGGTTAGACGAGCAGTACTTC.

This clonotype counts as large. CDR3 nucleotide sequence: TGTGCCAGCAGTTTAGAACTGGGGCCTACGAGGGAGCAGTACTTC. It codes for CASSLELGPTREQYF. This chain joins TRBV28 and TRBJ2-7, with a tentative D call TRBD1 (5 bases). Germline V gene data show CDR1 as MDHEN and CDR2 as SYDVKM. The CDR3 runs to 15 residues. The V and J ends lost 2 bases and 7 bases respectively, with 18 bases between them.